This TCR beta chain was captured in a study of T cell repertoires in cytomegalovirus infection. General study points: Cumulative frequency (of public TCR beta family members) identified carriers of CMV plus the relevant HLA. CMV-specific TCR beta clonotypes restricted by HLA-C were the ones dominating the ex vivo response.

TCRdb passed the reads through MiXCR, listing each CDR3 protein once. The sample yields around 710,000 distinct CDR3 sequences, almost 30% seen once. Deletions cut 3 bases from V and 2 bases from J, with 11 bases between. The germline V gene has CDR1 SGHTA and CDR2 FQGTGA. CDR3 size: 15 residues. Comments on this clonotype: Antigen unknown.

The sample was cultured CD8+ T cells from PBMCs, taken from culture after CMV antigen stimulation. The sequence came from a human donor in good health (CMV status not recorded). Some clones in this sample may be carry-over from other donors' samples. The chain couples TRBV7-3 to TRBJ2-1, with D uncertain. The CDR3: CASSFISPAYNEQFF. The CDR3 DNA reads as TGTGCCAGCAGCTTTATATCCCCCGCCTACAATGAGCAGTTCTTC.